These T cell receptor beta chains were read from a single sample in a study of T-cell memory formation after mild COVID-19. TCRdb reprocessed the 5' RACE reads via MiXCR and lists one record per CDR3 protein. Counted here are hundreds of thousands of distinct CDR3 sequences, roughly a sixth occurring once; the ten biggest clones make up just over 8%. The sample comprised PBMCs or a T cell subset sorted from them (not recorded which). The receptor set was obtained from an adult woman who had mild COVID-19 (a few samples of this study predate the infection). Cell type and time point are not known. CDR3s include the opening cysteine and the closing phenylalanine or tryptophan. Each record gives: V gene, CDR3 length, CDR3 protein.

TRBV16,14,CASSQGQATYEQYF
TRBV12-3/TRBV12-4,16,CASSLGLAGRQETQYF
TRBV4-1,17,CASSQDRGLSSTDTQYF
TRBV12-3/TRBV12-4,15,CASSNYRGLDTEAFF
TRBV7-2,14,CASSLHGLSYEQYF
TRBV24-1,13,CATSDAGGNEQFF
TRBV18,15,CASSRGLQDVGTQYF
TRBV25-1,12,CASRGQFDGYTF
TRBV4-1,18,CASSQDKAGSALNQPQHF
TRBV12-3/TRBV12-4,14,CASSFRGQGNTIYF
TRBV7-2,17,CASSWIPSGGSSETQYF
TRBV18,17,CASSPLGGQSNTGELFF
TRBV25-1,12,CASSEVSDTQYF
TRBV3-1,16,CASSQDYSLAKNIQYF
TRBV4-1,12,CATGTSGYEQYF
TRBV2,14,CASILQGGRNTIYF
TRBV5-1,14,CASSSNTGGEPQHF
TRBV12-3/TRBV12-4,15,CASRPQTVSDEKLFF
TRBV5-1,16,CASSFLSGRGTDTQYF
TRBV5-1,13,CASSIQDTGELFF
TRBV12-3/TRBV12-4,15,CASSFEDRVTQPQHF
TRBV30,11,CAWSAPDTQYF
TRBV5-4,16,CASSLGMGGRTDTQYF
TRBV18,17,CASSPISPTSPPYEQYF
TRBV10-3,13,CAIRAGSSGEQYF